The 22 T cell receptor beta chains in this list originate from one sample, sequenced in a study of preoperative IRX-2 immunotherapy in early breast cancer (dated by TCRdb to between 2018 and 2020). The method behind the library was the immunoSEQ multiplex PCR assay. TCRdb carries this immuneACCESS record with in-frame sequences only. Its versions omit some clonotypes, under half of them owing to an unresolved V gene in the studies checked, with the rest unexplained. Present in this sample are about 37,000 clones, roughly 80% of which were seen just once. The biggest ten clones account for over 1.3% of the sample. According to the study, the label for this sample's treatment or condition signals: preoperative locoregional IRX-2 cytokine immunotherapy. The input for sequencing was lymph node tissue, taken after IRX-2 immunotherapy. These TCRs come from a human donor with breast cancer.

The chain couples TRBV19 to TRBJ2-1; D remains ambiguous. The V end was cut by 4 bases, the J end by 10 bases, with 20 bases between. This CDR3 is built from 15 residues. The germline V gene encodes CDR1 LNHDA and CDR2 SQIVND (reference sequence). This CDR3 is CASSTAWGKPVEQFF. The CDR3 nucleotides read TGTGCCAGTAGTACTGCGTGGGGAAAACCCGTCGAGCAGTTCTTC.

This clone was seen a single time. The chain combines TRBV15 with TRBJ1-3; D possibly corresponds to TRBD1 (5 bases). V was pared by 1 base and J by 0 bases, with 7 bases between. Germline values: CDR1 LNHNV, CDR2 YYDKDF (reference sequence). CDR3 length equals 15 residues. For the CDR3, the DNA is TGTGCCACCAGCAGAGGGGGGATCTCTGGAAACACCATATATTTT. It is translated as CATSRGGISGNTIYF.

CDR3 protein: CSVEDTGYGYTF. The CDR3 bases are TGCAGCGTTGAAGATACGGGCTATGGCTACACCTTC. The rearrangement links TRBV29-1 to TRBJ1-2, with D hard to call. Germline values: CDR1 SQVTM, CDR2 ANQGSEA. This CDR3 region has 12 residues. V was shortened by 0 bases and J by 4 bases, with 6 bases between the two germline ends.

CDR3: CASSFPSSGANVLTF. The DNA of the CDR3 is TGTGCCAGCAGCTTTCCGAGCTCTGGGGCCAACGTCCTGACTTTC. This sequence joins TRBV11-3 and TRBJ2-6; D gene unclear. V was pared by 3 bases and J by 0 bases, with 6 bases between. CDR1 and CDR2 (germline): SGHNT, YENEEA. There are 15 residues in the CDR3.

The chain uses TRBV6-8 and TRBJ1-2; D gene uncertain. Germline V gene lookup returns CDR1 MNHGY and CDR2 SAAAGT. CDR3 length: 12 residues. V was cut by 6 bases and J by 4 bases, with 9 bases left in between. The CDR3 DNA is TGTGCCAGCAGGGAGCAGACCTATGGCTACACCTTC. Amino acid sequence: CASREQTYGYTF.

This rearrangement joins TRBV19 to TRBJ2-6; 13 nucleotides align to TRBD2. J lost 4 bases, V lost 10 bases, and 13 bases had no gene match. The CDR3 consists of 18 residues. Per germline, CDR1 LNHDA and CDR2 SQIVND (reference sequence). Here the CDR3 reads CATKLTSGGAEGANVLTF. As DNA, the CDR3 is TGTGCCACCAAATTAACTAGCGGGGGGGCGGAAGGGGCCAACGTCCTGACTTTC.

The rearrangement uses TRBV18 and TRBJ2-1, with 7 bases fitting TRBD1. V lost 5 bases, J lost 0 bases, and 4 bases stayed unmatched. Germline lookup yields CDR1 KGHSH and CDR2 LQKENI. This CDR3 spans 15 amino acids. CDR3 coding DNA: TGTGCCAGCTCATTTGACAGGGTCTCCTACAATGAGCAGTTCTTC. Translating gives CASSFDRVSYNEQFF.

This clone was counted once. The chain couples TRBV5-1 to TRBJ1-4; 7 bases are shared with TRBD1. The CDR3 runs 16 residues. Germline V gene data show CDR1 as SGHRS and CDR2 as YFSETQ. Trimming at V came to 2 bases and at J to 5 bases, leaving 9 bases not matched to a gene. The DNA of the CDR3 is TGCGCCAGCAGCTTAGCAATGGGACAGAGGAATGAAAAACTGTTTTTT. Protein product: CASSLAMGQRNEKLFF.

The V call is TRBV11-3, the J call TRBJ2-2, with TRBD2 as a possible D gene (6 bases). Germline V lookup: CDR1 SGHNT, CDR2 YENEEA. This CDR3 has 14 residues. Between the trimmed V and J ends, which lost 2 bases and 7 bases, there was a span of 11 bases. The CDR3 DNA sequence: TGTGCCAGCAGCTTAATACCGGGACTCGGGGAGCTGTTTTTT. Residues: CASSLIPGLGELFF. Based on the CDR3 plus reference TRBV11-3 and TRBJ2-2, the full variable domain is EAGVVQSPRYKIIEKKQPVAFWCNPISGHNTLYWYLQNLGQGPELLIRYENEEAVDDSQLPKDRFSAERLKGVDSTLKIQPAELGDSAVYLCASSLIPGLGELFFGEGSRLTVL.

V gene TRBV19 combines with J gene TRBJ2-7, with D possibly called TRBD1 or TRBD2 (6 bases each). The CDR3 covers 15 residues. Germline loops: CDR1 LNHDA, CDR2 SQIVND (reference sequence). Between the trimmed V and J ends, which lost 8 bases and 0 bases, there was a span of 17 bases. The CDR3: CASGGTRDTSYEQYF. DNA of the CDR3: TGTGCCAGTGGGGGGACCCGGGACACCTCCTACGAGCAGTACTTC.

The rearrangement uses TRBV1 and TRBJ2-3; the table's TRBD1 call for D was not verified on the DNA. TRBV1 is a pseudogene. There are 14 residues in the CDR3. The CDR3 DNA sequence: TGCGCCAGCAGCCAAGAAACAGGCACAGATACGCAGTATTTT. Translation gives CASSQETGTDTQYF.

This clone was recorded only once. The chain combines TRBV1 with TRBJ2-2; TRBD1, the table's D call, lacks a check against the DNA. TRBV1 is a pseudogene locus. CDR3 length equals 17 residues. In DNA form, the CDR3 reads TGCGCCAGCAGCCACGTTACCGGGACAGGCAACACCGGGGAGCTGTTTTTT. It is translated as CASSHVTGTGNTGELFF.

The chain is built from TRBV19 and TRBJ1-1, with D hard to call. Germline values: CDR1 LNHDA, CDR2 SQIVND (reference sequence). V lost 8 bases, J lost 3 bases, and 19 bases lay in between. CDR3 size: 15 residues. CDR3: CASRSARGWDTEAFF. The CDR3 DNA reads as TGTGCCAGTCGCTCGGCGCGGGGATGGGACACTGAAGCTTTCTTT.

The gene calls are TRBV12-5 and TRBJ2-7; 8 bases line up with TRBD1. CDR3 length: 16 amino acids. Germline assignment: CDR1 LGHNT and CDR2 FRNRAP. Trimming removed 2 bases from V and 3 bases from J; junction bases left unmatched: 9. DNA of the CDR3: TGTGCTAGTGGTTTGTACCGGACAGGGTTAATCTACGAGCAGTACTTC. As protein: CASGLYRTGLIYEQYF.

CDR3 nucleotide sequence: TGTGCCAGCAGCCCGGGGACAGGGGGTTTTGAGTACGAGCAGTACTTC. Its protein is CASSPGTGGFEYEQYF. V gene TRBV7-6 combines with J gene TRBJ2-7; 11 nucleotides line up with TRBD1. The length of the CDR3 is 16 residues. Germline trimming cut 5 bases from V and 4 bases from J; bases unmatched to any gene: 10. Germline V CDR1 and CDR2: SGHVS, FNYEAQ.

The chain links TRBV5-1 to TRBJ1-4, with D possibly matching TRBD1 (5 bases). The CDR3 runs to 14 residues. Trimming stripped 0 bases from V and 8 bases from J, with 11 bases between. Germline loops: CDR1 SGHRS, CDR2 YFSETQ. The CDR3 protein is CASSLGQGREKLFF. The DNA of the CDR3 is TGCGCCAGCAGCTTGGGGCAGGGACGCGAAAAACTGTTTTTT. The complete variable domain, with remaining parts taken from reference TRBV5-1 and TRBJ1-4, reads KAGVTQTPRYLIKTRGQQVTLSCSPISGHRSVSWYQQTPGQGLQFLFEYFSETQRNKGNFPGRFSGRQFSNSRSEMNVSTLELGDSALYLCASSLGQGREKLFFGSGTQLSVL.

This clone occurred a few times. The chain is built from TRBV30 and TRBJ1-6, with unresolved D. The CDR3 extends over 13 amino acids. V was pared by 0 bases and J by 8 bases, with 8 bases between. Germline-derived CDR1 and CDR2 are GTSNPN and SVGIG (reference sequence). CDR3 in DNA: TGTGCCTGGAGTGTACGACCTTATTCACCCCTCCACTTT. This translates into CAWSVRPYSPLHF.

The chain joins TRBV28 to TRBJ2-7; no firm D call. The CDR3 loop spans 12 amino acids. Germline V CDR1 and CDR2: MDHEN, SYDVKM. Between the trimmed V and J ends, which lost 4 bases and 6 bases, there was a span of 10 bases. The CDR3 DNA reads TGTGCCAGCAGTTCCCTTAGGGTCGAGCAGTACTTC. Its protein is CASSSLRVEQYF.

This clone was counted a few times. J is TRBJ2-1 and V is TRBV19; 10 bases are a match to TRBD2. CDR1 is LNHDA and CDR2 is SQIVND in the germline V gene (reference sequence). V trimming: 1 base; J trimming: 1 base; junction bases outside the gene matches: 1. The CDR3 length is 16 residues. In DNA, the CDR3 is TGTGCCAGTAGTATAGTAGCGGGGGGATCCTACAATGAGCAGTTCTTC. Protein product: CASSIVAGGSYNEQFF.

This clone is a singleton in its sample. The chain links TRBV1 to TRBJ2-1; whether TRBD2, the table's D call, matches the DNA was not checked. TRBV1 is a known pseudogene. The CDR3 contains 14 residues. The CDR3 sequence is CASSPRLSYNEQFF. The CDR3 coding sequence is TGCGCCAGCAGCCCCCGACTATCATACAATGAGCAGTTCTTC.

This chain links TRBV19 with TRBJ2-1; TRBD2 might be the D (6 bases). The CDR3 runs to 12 residues. The germline gives CDR1 LNHDA, CDR2 SQIVND (reference sequence). V dropped 7 bases and J dropped 9 bases, with 13 bases sitting between them. CDR3: CASMIRGGEQFF. The CDR3 DNA reads as TGTGCCAGTATGATTAGGGGAGGTGAGCAGTTCTTC.

The chain couples TRBV23-1 to TRBJ1-6; 8 bases fit TRBD1. TRBV23-1 is annotated as an ORF whose role is uncertain. Losses at the gene ends were 6 bases for V and 11 bases for J; bases not matched to a gene: 15. This CDR3 has 16 residues. In nucleotides, the CDR3 is TGCGCCAGCAGCCAAGATGGCCCGGACAGGGTTCCACCCCTCCACTTT. Translating gives CASSQDGPDRVPPLHF.